This T cell receptor (beta chain) was identified during a study of a mutant IDH1 vaccine in newly diagnosed glioma. Overall study findings and caveats: Patients showed vaccine-induced immune responses at a rate of more than 80%.

Assay used: immunoSEQ multiplex PCR; TCRdb lists only in-frame clones, some missing. The sample includes about 16,000 clones, 80% of them seen just once. Turning to this clone: What it recognizes is unknown.

Time point indicated: baseline, week 1 (first vaccination visit). The treatment here: pre-vaccination baseline after standard-of-care therapy. The CDR3 extends over 12 amino acids. CDR1 SGHKS and CDR2 YYEKEE come from the germline V gene (reference sequence). V was trimmed by 0 bases and J by 2 bases, leaving 2 bases between them. Sequences were derived from PBMCs, sampled from a glioma patient treated with radiotherapy, temozolomide or both. The rearrangement uses TRBV5-5 and TRBJ1-1, with unresolved D. This sequence originates from a middle-aged man with glioma. Written as DNA, the CDR3 is TGTGCCAGCAGCTTGGCTAACACTGAAGCTTTCTTT. This gives the protein CASSLANTEAFF.